This passage covers 15 T cell receptor beta chains from one sample sequenced in a study of cytomegalovirus exposure and HLA in healthy donors. Generated by immunoSEQ multiplex PCR, the TCRdb table keeps only in-frame clones and is missing some. Of 120,000 or so clones listed, around nine tenths are singletons. The material sequenced was PBMCs. The receptors come from a woman aged 18-35 years in good health and CMV-seronegative.

The rearrangement joins TRBV5-1 to TRBJ2-2; 8 nucleotides line up with TRBD1. The CDR3 totals 15 residues. CDR1 SGHRS and CDR2 YFSETQ come from the germline V gene. J was trimmed by 5 bases and V by 4 bases; bases with no gene match: 7. CDR3 residues: CASSADRVQTGELFF. CDR3 nucleotides: TGCGCCAGCAGCGCGGACAGGGTGCAGACCGGGGAGCTGTTTTTT. Full variable domain (rest looked up from reference TRBV5-1 and TRBJ2-2): KAGVTQTPRYLIKTRGQQVTLSCSPISGHRSVSWYQQTPGQGLQFLFEYFSETQRNKGNFPGRFSGRQFSNSRSEMNVSTLELGDSALYLCASSADRVQTGELFFGEGSRLTVL.

This clone was seen only once. The chain joins TRBV29-1 to TRBJ1-2; 7 bases are shared with TRBD1. CDR1 SQVTM and CDR2 ANQGSEA come from the germline V gene. J lost 4 bases, V lost 6 bases, and 11 bases had no gene match. The CDR3 consists of 14 residues. CDR3 protein: CSVKTGAGIYGYTF. The DNA for the CDR3 is TGCAGCGTGAAAACAGGGGCGGGTATCTATGGCTACACCTTC.

The V call is TRBV5-1, the J call TRBJ2-3; possible D gene TRBD2, 6 bases. The germline gives CDR1 SGHRS, CDR2 YFSETQ. The germline V and J ends were trimmed by 0 bases and 1 base, with 12 bases remaining between them. The CDR3 loop spans 16 amino acids. CDR3 in amino acids: CASSLDPGVGTDTQYF. CDR3 coding DNA: TGCGCCAGCAGCTTGGATCCGGGAGTGGGCACAGATACGCAGTATTTT.

V and J are TRBV27 and TRBJ2-2; the D is unclear. The CDR3 covers 13 residues. Per germline, CDR1 MNHEY and CDR2 SMNVEV (reference sequence). Trimming pared 3 bases from V and 2 bases from J, leaving 4 bases between. CDR3 amino acids: CASSFINTGELFF. CDR3 in DNA: TGTGCCAGCAGTTTCATTAACACCGGGGAGCTGTTTTTT.

This clone was observed a single time. V usage is TRBV4-1 and J usage is TRBJ2-1, with a tentative D call TRBD2 (6 bases). Deletions cut 1 base from V and 9 bases from J, with 13 bases between. The CDR3 length is 14 residues. The germline V gene encodes CDR1 MGHRA and CDR2 YSYEKL. In DNA form, the CDR3 reads TGCGCCAGCAGCCAAGGGGTGGAGGGTAGTGAGCAGTTCTTC. Translation: CASSQGVEGSEQFF.

This sequence joins TRBV6-4 and TRBJ2-3; no firm D call. CDR3 size: 15 residues. The germline V and J ends were trimmed by 2 bases and 0 bases, with 9 bases remaining between them. CDR1 MRHNA and CDR2 SNTAGT come from the germline V gene. The CDR3 nucleotides read TGTGCCAGCAGTGACGGGCAGGCCAGCACAGATACGCAGTATTTT. It encodes CASSDGQASTDTQYF.

CDR3 in DNA: TGTGCCAGCAGCTTGGAACAGAGCTCCTACGAGCAGTACTTC. This gives the protein CASSLEQSSYEQYF. The gene calls are TRBV5-4 and TRBJ2-7, with unresolved D. This CDR3 comprises 14 residues. The ends were cut back, 0 bases at V and 0 bases at J, with 7 bases in the middle. The germline gives CDR1 SGHNT, CDR2 YYREEE (reference sequence).

This clone turned up a few times. The chain is built from TRBV19 and TRBJ2-5, with 7 bases identical to TRBD1. The CDR3 has 13 residues. V shed 5 bases and J 5 bases; nucleotides not matched to a gene: 5. Germline lookup yields CDR1 LNHDA and CDR2 SQIVND (reference sequence). The CDR3 spells CASSRQGWETQYF. In DNA, the CDR3 is TGTGCCAGTAGTCGACAGGGCTGGGAGACCCAGTACTTC.

The chain links TRBV4-1 to TRBJ2-1; 8 bases map to TRBD2. Germline V gene lookup returns CDR1 MGHRA and CDR2 YSYEKL. The CDR3 consists of 19 residues. The junction had 11 bases not matched to a gene; V was cut back by 0 bases and J by 1 base. The CDR3 sequence: CASSQEGAGAPVSYNEQFF. DNA of the CDR3: TGCGCCAGCAGCCAAGAAGGAGCGGGAGCGCCCGTATCCTACAATGAGCAGTTCTTC.

This clone has a handful of counts. The V and J genes are TRBV29-1 and TRBJ1-2, with D maybe TRBD1 (6 bases). Germline lookup yields CDR1 SQVTM and CDR2 ANQGSEA. The ends were cut back, 2 bases at V and 6 bases at J, with 7 bases in the middle. There are 11 residues in the CDR3. The CDR3, as DNA: TGCAGCGTTGAAACAGGGCATGGCTACACCTTC. This encodes CSVETGHGYTF.

The CDR3 loop is CASSKQGARTEAFF. DNA of the CDR3: TGTGCCAGCAGTAAACAGGGGGCGCGAACTGAAGCTTTCTTT. This chain connects TRBV6-5 to TRBJ1-1; TRBD1 matches at 9 bases. Per the germline V gene, CDR1 is MNHEY and CDR2 is SVGAGI. This CDR3 region has 14 residues. Germline trimming cut 5 bases from V and 5 bases from J; bases unmatched to any gene: 6.

The rearrangement links TRBV7-9 to TRBJ2-1; TRBD1 matches at 7 bases. The CDR3 consists of 14 residues. CDR1 and CDR2 from the germline V gene are SEHNR and FQNEAQ (reference sequence). The V and J ends lost 6 bases and 4 bases, in that order; junction bases with no gene match: 6. CDR3 nucleotides: TGTGCCAGCAGACTCCGGGACAGTTACAATGAGCAGTTCTTC. Translated, it gives CASRLRDSYNEQFF.

This clone was detected only a few times. The chain links TRBV5-4 to TRBJ2-5; the D gene is possibly TRBD1 (5 bases). Germline values: CDR1 SGHNT, CDR2 YYREEE (reference sequence). The CDR3 has 14 amino acids. With 4 bases removed from V and 2 bases from J, the gap between germline ends came to 12 bases. CDR3 sequence reads: CASSHRTFQETQYF. CDR3 in DNA: TGTGCCAGCAGCCATCGGACATTTCAAGAGACCCAGTACTTC.

There are a few counts of this clone. The rearrangement uses TRBV18 and TRBJ2-3; 8 bases agree with TRBD1. This CDR3 has 15 amino acids. Germline assignment: CDR1 KGHSH and CDR2 LQKENI. The V segment lost 3 bases and the J segment 5 bases; nucleotides outside the gene matches: 7. This CDR3 reads CASSPTGDGGDTQYF. As DNA, the CDR3 is TGTGCCAGCTCACCGACAGGGGATGGGGGAGATACGCAGTATTTT.

The chain uses TRBV6-5 and TRBJ1-5, with D maybe TRBD1 (6 bases). Germline loops: CDR1 MNHEY, CDR2 SVGAGI. V shed 5 bases and J shed 3 bases, with 14 bases lying between them. The CDR3 is 15 residues long. CDR3 sequence reads: CASSRYRAPNQPQHF. The CDR3 DNA sequence: TGTGCCAGCAGTCGATACAGGGCCCCCAATCAGCCCCAGCATTTT.